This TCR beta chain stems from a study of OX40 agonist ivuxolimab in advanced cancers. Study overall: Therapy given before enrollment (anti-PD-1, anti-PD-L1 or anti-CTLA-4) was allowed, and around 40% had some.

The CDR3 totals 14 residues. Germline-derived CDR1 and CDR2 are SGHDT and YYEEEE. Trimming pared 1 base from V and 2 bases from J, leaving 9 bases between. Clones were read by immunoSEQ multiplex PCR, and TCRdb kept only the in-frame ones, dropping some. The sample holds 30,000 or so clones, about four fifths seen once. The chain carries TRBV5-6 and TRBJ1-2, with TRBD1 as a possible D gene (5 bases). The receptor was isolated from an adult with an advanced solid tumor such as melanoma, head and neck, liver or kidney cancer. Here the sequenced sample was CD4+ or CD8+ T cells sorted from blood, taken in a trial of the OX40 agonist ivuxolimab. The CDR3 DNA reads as TGTGCCAGCAGCTTGTCAGGGTCGAACTATGGCTACACCTTC. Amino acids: CASSLSGSNYGYTF.